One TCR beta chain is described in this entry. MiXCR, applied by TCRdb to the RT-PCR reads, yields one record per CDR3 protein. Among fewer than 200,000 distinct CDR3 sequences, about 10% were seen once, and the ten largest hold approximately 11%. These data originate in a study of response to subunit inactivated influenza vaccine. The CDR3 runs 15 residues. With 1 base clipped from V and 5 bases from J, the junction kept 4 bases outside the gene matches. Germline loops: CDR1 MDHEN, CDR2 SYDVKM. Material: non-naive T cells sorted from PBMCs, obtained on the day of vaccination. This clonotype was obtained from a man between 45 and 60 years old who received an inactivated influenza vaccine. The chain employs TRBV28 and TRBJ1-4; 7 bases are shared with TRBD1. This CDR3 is CASSLSTGKNEKLFF. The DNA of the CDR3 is TGTGCCAGCAGTTTATCGACAGGGAAAAATGAAAAACTGTTTTTT. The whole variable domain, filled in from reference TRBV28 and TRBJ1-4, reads DVKVTQSSRYLVKRTGEKVFLECVQDMDHENMFWYRQDPGLGLRLIYFSYDVKMKEKGDIPEGYSVSREKKERFSLILESASTNQTSMYLCASSLSTGKNEKLFFGSGTQLSVL.